The rows below give T cell receptor beta chains drawn from one sample of a study of blood T cell dynamics during melanoma immunotherapy. Profiling relied on immunoSEQ multiplex PCR, and the TCRdb table lists in-frame clones only, not all of them. Seen here are about 15,000 clones, just over 85% observed once, and the top ten hold about 4.4%. The sample was blood, taken from a patient treated with checkpoint blockade. These receptors all stem from a human donor with melanoma. The CDR3 runs from the conserved cysteine through the conserved F or W. A D gene is named only where the DNA matches it firmly. Size is omitted from some rows. Given values are once, few, many or a class for expanded clones.

clone_size: .
j_call: TRBJ1-1
d_call: .
v_call: TRBV6-6
cdr3_aa: CASSRTDLTEAFF
cdr3_nt: TGTGCCAGCAGTCGTACAGATCTCACTGAAGCTTTCTTT

clone_size: .
j_call: TRBJ1-5
d_call: .
v_call: TRBV2
cdr3_aa: CASSDQGRNQPQHF
cdr3_nt: TGTGCCAGCAGCGACCAAGGTCGGAATCAGCCCCAGCATTTT

clone_size: .
j_call: TRBJ1-2
d_call: .
v_call: TRBV2
cdr3_aa: CASTSGGGLNYGYTF
cdr3_nt: TGTGCCAGCACCAGCGGGGGGGGACTTAACTATGGCTACACCTTC

clone_size: once
j_call: TRBJ1-4
d_call: .
v_call: TRBV4-1
cdr3_aa: CASSPFRNEKLFF
cdr3_nt: TGCGCCAGCAGCCCCTTCCGGAATGAAAAACTGTTTTTT

clone_size: .
j_call: TRBJ2-7
d_call: TRBD2
v_call: TRBV11-2
cdr3_aa: CASSLGTSGRATYEQYF
cdr3_nt: TGTGCCAGCAGCTTGGGGACTAGCGGGAGGGCCACCTACGAGCAGTACTTC

clone_size: once
j_call: TRBJ1-4
d_call: .
v_call: TRBV30
cdr3_aa: CAWSTLEKLFF
cdr3_nt: TGTGCCTGGAGTACCCTTGAAAAACTGTTTTTT

clone_size: .
j_call: TRBJ2-3
d_call: .
v_call: TRBV11-1
cdr3_aa: CASSLDPPDTQYF
cdr3_nt: TGTGCCAGCAGCTTAGACCCGCCAGATACGCAGTATTTT

clone_size: once
j_call: TRBJ2-1
d_call: .
v_call: TRBV29-1
cdr3_aa: CSTPQGDEQFF
cdr3_nt: TGCAGCACTCCCCAGGGCGATGAGCAGTTCTTC

clone_size: .
j_call: TRBJ1-1
d_call: TRBD1
v_call: TRBV7-2
cdr3_aa: CASSLGQVNTEAFF
cdr3_nt: TGTGCCAGCAGCTTGGGACAGGTCAACACTGAAGCTTTCTTT

clone_size: .
j_call: TRBJ1-3
d_call: .
v_call: TRBV5-1
cdr3_aa: CASSLDRDGNTIYF
cdr3_nt: TGCGCCAGCAGCTTGGACAGGGATGGAAACACCATATATTTT

clone_size: .
j_call: TRBJ1-4
d_call: .
v_call: TRBV18
cdr3_aa: CASSPPGDEKLFF
cdr3_nt: TGTGCCAGCTCACCACCGGGAGATGAAAAACTGTTTTTT

clone_size: once
j_call: TRBJ1-4
d_call: .
v_call: TRBV6-1
cdr3_aa: CASSAPGATNEKLFF
cdr3_nt: TGTGCCAGCAGTGCCCCGGGGGCCACTAATGAAAAACTGTTTTTT

clone_size: .
j_call: TRBJ2-7
d_call: .
v_call: TRBV30
cdr3_aa: CAWSSGGSSYEQYF
cdr3_nt: TGTGCCTGGAGTTCTGGGGGCAGCTCCTACGAGCAGTACTTC

clone_size: .
j_call: TRBJ2-3
d_call: .
v_call: TRBV2
cdr3_aa: CASRGDMDTQYF
cdr3_nt: TGTGCCAGCAGGGGAGACATGGATACGCAGTATTTT

clone_size: .
j_call: TRBJ2-1
d_call: .
v_call: TRBV11-1
cdr3_aa: CASSNRRVDEQFF
cdr3_nt: TGTGCCAGCAGCAACAGACGCGTAGATGAGCAGTTCTTC

clone_size: .
j_call: TRBJ2-2
d_call: TRBD2
v_call: TRBV28
cdr3_aa: CAGSFWRLAGGPGELFF
cdr3_nt: TGTGCCGGCAGTTTCTGGAGACTAGCGGGGGGGCCCGGGGAGCTGTTTTTT

clone_size: .
j_call: TRBJ2-7
d_call: .
v_call: TRBV10-2
cdr3_aa: CASSESRAGPYEQYF
cdr3_nt: TGCGCCAGCAGTGAGTCGAGGGCGGGGCCCTACGAGCAGTACTTC

clone_size: .
j_call: TRBJ2-7
d_call: .
v_call: TRBV20-1
cdr3_aa: CSAKAAYEQYF
cdr3_nt: TGCAGTGCTAAGGCCGCCTACGAGCAGTACTTC

clone_size: .
j_call: TRBJ2-7
d_call: .
v_call: TRBV7-3
cdr3_aa: CASSPSGDRSHEQYF
cdr3_nt: TGTGCCAGCAGCCCCTCCGGTGACAGATCCCACGAGCAGTACTTC

clone_size: .
j_call: TRBJ2-2
d_call: TRBD2
v_call: TRBV7-2
cdr3_aa: CASSLGTSGAGELFF
cdr3_nt: TGTGCCAGCAGCTTGGGGACTAGCGGGGCCGGGGAGCTGTTTTTT

clone_size: .
j_call: TRBJ1-2
d_call: .
v_call: TRBV7-9
cdr3_aa: CASSLADGLYGYTF
cdr3_nt: TGTGCCAGCAGCTTAGCGGACGGGCTCTATGGCTACACCTTC

clone_size: .
j_call: TRBJ1-2
d_call: TRBD1
v_call: TRBV7-9
cdr3_aa: CASSRLDRRGGDGYTF
cdr3_nt: TGTGCCAGCAGCCGATTGGACAGGCGCGGGGGCGATGGCTACACCTTC

clone_size: .
j_call: TRBJ1-4
d_call: TRBD1
v_call: TRBV5-6
cdr3_aa: CASSLEGGYEKLFF
cdr3_nt: TGTGCCAGCAGCTTGGAAGGGGGCTACGAAAAACTGTTTTTT